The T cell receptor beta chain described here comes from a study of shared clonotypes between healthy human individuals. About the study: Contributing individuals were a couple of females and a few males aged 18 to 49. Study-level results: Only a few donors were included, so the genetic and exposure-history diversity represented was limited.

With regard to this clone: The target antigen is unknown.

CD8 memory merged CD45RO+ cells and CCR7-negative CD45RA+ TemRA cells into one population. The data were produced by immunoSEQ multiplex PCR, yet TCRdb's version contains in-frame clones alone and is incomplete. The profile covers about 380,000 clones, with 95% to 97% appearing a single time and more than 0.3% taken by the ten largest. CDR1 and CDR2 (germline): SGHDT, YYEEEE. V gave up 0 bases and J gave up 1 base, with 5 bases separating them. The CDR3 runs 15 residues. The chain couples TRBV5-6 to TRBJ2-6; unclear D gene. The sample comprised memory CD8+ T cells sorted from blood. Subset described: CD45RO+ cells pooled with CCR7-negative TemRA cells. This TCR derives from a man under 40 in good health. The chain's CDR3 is CASSLDSSGANVLTF. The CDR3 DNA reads TGTGCCAGCAGCTTGGACAGTTCTGGGGCCAACGTCCTGACTTTC.